These T cell receptor beta chains were read from a single sample in a study of cytomegalovirus exposure and HLA in healthy donors. The table came from immunoSEQ multiplex PCR; TCRdb's copy has only in-frame clones and leaves some out. The sample holds under 130,000 clones; roughly 80% are singletons and the top ten take 6.5% to 9.5%. Sequencing input: PBMCs. The receptors were sampled from a woman in her thirties or forties in good health and CMV-seropositive. The CDR3 runs from the conserved cysteine through the conserved F or W. D genes are given only for firm matches. Where a row states a size, it is once, few, many or the class of an expanded clone; other rows omit it.

.	TRBV18	TRBJ1-2	.	TGTGCCAGCTCACCGGTTGGGGGGTACTATGGCTACACCTTC	CASSPVGGYYGYTF
.	TRBV2	TRBJ2-7	.	TGTGCCAGCAGCCCACTCTACGAGCAGTACTTC	CASSPLYEQYF
TRBD2	TRBV10-2	TRBJ2-5	.	TGCGCCAGCAGTGAGATCGGGCGGACTAGCGGACAAGAGACCCAGTACTTC	CASSEIGRTSGQETQYF
.	TRBV13	TRBJ1-1	.	TGTGCCAGCAGCTTAGGCCCGGGGTGGGCTGAAGCTTTCTTT	CASSLGPGWAEAFF
.	TRBV19	TRBJ1-1	few	TGTGCCAGTAGTAGACCCCCCGGCCGACTACCTCGGGGCACTGAAGCTTTCTTT	CASSRPPGRLPRGTEAFF
TRBD2	TRBV6-1	TRBJ2-1	once	TGTGCCAGCAGTGCTGGGACTAGCGGGTACAATGAGCAGTTCTTC	CASSAGTSGYNEQFF
.	TRBV11-1	TRBJ1-1	.	TGTGCCAGCAGCTTGGGGCTCGACGCTGAAGCTTTCTTT	CASSLGLDAEAFF
.	TRBV28	TRBJ2-5	.	TGTGCCAGCTACTTACAGGGAACGGAGACCCAGTACTTC	CASYLQGTETQYF
TRBD1	TRBV5-8	TRBJ2-7	.	TGTGCCAGCAGCAGGCAGGGGGCCGGCGAGCAGTACTTC	CASSRQGAGEQYF
.	TRBV25-1	TRBJ2-1	.	TGTGCCAGCTCCTCTAACCCCGGGAGCTACAATGAGCAGTTCTTC	CASSSNPGSYNEQFF
TRBD2	TRBV2	TRBJ2-1	.	TGTGCCAGCAGTGATCCCACTAGCGGGAGATCTGAGCAGTTCTTC	CASSDPTSGRSEQFF
TRBD1	TRBV7-3	TRBJ2-1	.	TGTGCCAGCAGCTTAAATCCGGGACAGGGAAGGGATGAGCAGTTCTTC	CASSLNPGQGRDEQFF
TRBD2	TRBV11-2	TRBJ2-3	.	TGTGCCAGCAATTTCGGGCCGGGGGAGGGAGGATCAGATACGCAGTATTTT	CASNFGPGEGGSDTQYF
TRBD2	TRBV6-5	TRBJ2-5	.	TGTGCCAGCAGTTCCCCGACGGGGGGTAAAGAGACCCAGTACTTC	CASSSPTGGKETQYF
TRBD1	TRBV7-9	TRBJ2-1	.	TGTGCCAGCAGCACGGACAGGGAGACCTTACCCTACAATGAGCAGTTCTTC	CASSTDRETLPYNEQFF
.	TRBV7-3	TRBJ2-7	few	TGTGCCAGCAGCTTAAGACGGGGTGAAGGTAGGCAGTACTTC	CASSLRRGEGRQYF
.	TRBV29-1	TRBJ2-7	.	TGCAGCGTTAGAAGGGGTGACTACGAGCAGTACTTC	CSVRRGDYEQYF
.	TRBV18	TRBJ2-7	.	TGTGCCAGCTCACCCGATGTCTACTCCGAGCAGTACTTC	CASSPDVYSEQYF